These 16 T cell receptor beta chains originate from one sample sequenced in a study of cytomegalovirus exposure and HLA in healthy donors. Primers: 60 Vbeta forward and 13 Jbeta reverse. Clones were read by immunoSEQ multiplex PCR, and TCRdb kept only the in-frame ones, dropping some. The data contain more than 75,000 clones, around four fifths of them singletons. The source material was PBMCs. The origin of the receptors is a woman aged 18-29 years in good health and CMV-seropositive.

This clone was observed a handful of times. The V gene is TRBV6-6, the J gene TRBJ1-4; D unresolved. CDR1 MNHNY and CDR2 SVGAGI come from the germline V gene (reference sequence). V lost 8 bases, J lost 0 bases, and 13 bases lay in between. The CDR3 length is 15 residues. The DNA of the CDR3 is TGTGCCAGCCAGGCGACCGCCTCAACTAATGAAAAACTGTTTTTT. Protein: CASQATASTNEKLFF.

The rearrangement uses TRBV6-1 and TRBJ2-4; no firm D call. V was trimmed by 3 bases and J by 0 bases, leaving 12 bases between them. Germline-derived CDR1 and CDR2 are MNHNS and SASEGT. CDR3 length: 16 amino acids. CDR3 nucleotide sequence: TGTGCCAGCAGTGATTTTGGGCGCCTAGCCAAAAACATTCAGTACTTC. Its translation is CASSDFGRLAKNIQYF.

The CDR3 DNA sequence: TGTGCCAGTCAACTCCCTCATCGGGGGTTAGGAGAGACCCAGTACTTC. Translation: CASQLPHRGLGETQYF. The chain carries TRBV7-8 and TRBJ2-5; perhaps TRBD2 as D (6 bases). Germline assignment: CDR1 SGHVS and CDR2 FQNEAQ. This CDR3 is 16 amino acids long. V dropped 9 bases and J dropped 4 bases, with 24 bases sitting between them.

This clone is medium-sized. The chain has TRBV2 and TRBJ2-1; TRBD2 is a possible D gene (5 bases). CDR1 and CDR2 from the germline V gene are SNHLY and FYNNEI. Trimming stripped 6 bases from V and 14 bases from J, with 23 bases between. The CDR3 has 14 residues. The CDR3 DNA reads as TGTGCCAGCAGGAGCGGCCCCCCCTTGTTTGGGGAGTTCTTC. The encoded protein is CASRSGPPLFGEFF.

The chain recombines TRBV2 with TRBJ1-5, with 8 bases lining up with TRBD1. After removal of 5 bases from V and 0 bases from J, the junction contained 9 bases not matched to a gene. Germline assignment: CDR1 SNHLY and CDR2 FYNNEI. CDR3 length: 17 amino acids. CDR3 in amino acids: CASSTPTGGYSNQPQHF. In DNA, the CDR3 is TGTGCCAGCAGTACCCCCACAGGGGGATATAGCAATCAGCCCCAGCATTTT.

Concerning this clone: The same CDR3 also results from other DNA sequences found in this sample. The chain joins TRBV5-1 to TRBJ2-7; 10 bases agree with TRBD2. CDR3 length: 14 residues. Looked up from germline, CDR1 is SGHRS and CDR2 is YFSETQ. The trim removed 1 base at V and 2 bases at J, leaving 0 bases unmatched. This chain's CDR3 is CASSLTSGTYEQYF. The CDR3, as DNA: TGCGCCAGCAGCTTGACTAGCGGGACCTACGAGCAGTACTTC.

The V gene is TRBV13, the J gene TRBJ2-1, with a weak D call TRBD2 (6 bases). The ends were cut back, 5 bases at V and 0 bases at J, with 26 bases in the middle. Germline V gene data show CDR1 as PRHDT and CDR2 as FYEKMQ (reference sequence). This CDR3 is built from 20 residues. The DNA of the CDR3 is TGTGCCAGCAGCAGCACACGAGTGGTTACGCGGGACCTCTCCTACAATGAGCAGTTCTTC. Its translation: CASSSTRVVTRDLSYNEQFF.

This chain joins TRBV6-6 and TRBJ1-1; D perhaps matches TRBD1 (5 bases). Germline V CDR1 and CDR2: MNHNY, SVGAGI (reference sequence). There are 15 residues in the CDR3. Trimming removed 6 bases from V and 6 bases from J, with 20 bases in between. CDR3 nucleotides: TGTGCCAGCAGCCCGGGTCAGGGTATCGACGCTGAAGCTTTCTTT. Translating gives CASSPGQGIDAEAFF.

The chain has TRBV9 and TRBJ2-7; TRBD1 matches at 9 bases. The CDR3 has 15 residues. Losses at the gene ends were 4 bases for V and 0 bases for J; bases not matched to a gene: 5. Germline V gene lookup returns CDR1 SGDLS and CDR2 YYNGEE. In nucleotides, the CDR3 is TGTGCCAGCAGCCCGCAGGACAGGGGCTCCTACGAGCAGTACTTC. Amino acid sequence: CASSPQDRGSYEQYF.

The chain joins TRBV6-1 to TRBJ2-7; 10 nucleotides agree with TRBD1. J was trimmed by 3 bases and V by 6 bases; bases with no gene match: 8. Germline V gives CDR1 MNHNS, CDR2 SASEGT. This CDR3 is built from 15 residues. This CDR3 is CASRAGTGVFYEQYF. The CDR3 DNA reads as TGTGCCAGCAGAGCCGGGACAGGGGTCTTCTACGAGCAGTACTTC.

The chain carries TRBV6-1 and TRBJ1-2, with D tentatively TRBD1 (5 bases). Germline CDR1 reads MNHNS; CDR2 reads SASEGT. The V end lost 7 bases, the J end lost 4 bases, and 16 bases lay between the germline ends. This CDR3 comprises 14 residues. The CDR3 spells CASNYQGLSYGYTF. The CDR3 DNA sequence: TGTGCCAGCAATTACCAGGGTTTAAGCTATGGCTACACCTTC.

The V gene is TRBV5-1, the J gene TRBJ2-2; 8 nucleotides agree with TRBD1. Germline assignment: CDR1 SGHRS and CDR2 YFSETQ. V shed 0 bases, J shed 7 bases, and the junction held 8 bases outside the gene matches. The CDR3 contains 16 residues. CDR3 loop: CASSLGADRGGGELFF. The CDR3 DNA is TGCGCCAGCAGCTTGGGCGCTGACAGGGGCGGCGGGGAGCTGTTTTTT.

The V gene is TRBV6-5, the J gene TRBJ2-7; D may be TRBD1 (6 bases). There are 14 residues in the CDR3. Germline CDR1 and CDR2: MNHEY and SVGAGI. Trimming shortened V by 1 base and J by 5 bases, and 12 bases separated the two germline ends. The CDR3: CASSYYPDSDEQYF. In DNA form, the CDR3 reads TGTGCCAGCAGTTACTACCCGGACAGCGACGAGCAGTACTTC.

The chain links TRBV5-4 to TRBJ2-1, with 10 bases matching TRBD2. V lost 6 bases to trimming and J lost 3 bases; unmatched junction nucleotides: 6. Germline V gives CDR1 SGHNT, CDR2 YYREEE (reference sequence). The CDR3 is made up of 15 amino acids. The CDR3 region is CASTSIAGGYNEQFF. The CDR3 coding sequence is TGTGCCAGCACCTCAATAGCGGGAGGCTACAATGAGCAGTTCTTC.

In its sample, this clone was seen once. The chain couples TRBV9 to TRBJ2-7; 8 nucleotides agree with TRBD2. CDR3 length equals 15 residues. The V gene's germline CDR1 is SGDLS and CDR2 YYNGEE. Trimming removed 3 bases from V and 2 bases from J; junction bases left unmatched: 7. For the CDR3, the DNA is TGTGCCAGCAGCGCAGGCGAGGGACTAGCCTACGAGCAGTACTTC. Translation gives CASSAGEGLAYEQYF.

The chain has TRBV6-1 and TRBJ2-1, with 10 bases aligning to TRBD2. V lost 4 bases and J lost 7; bases outside the gene matches: 7. CDR3 size: 15 residues. CDR1 and CDR2 (germline): MNHNS, SASEGT. CDR3 region: CASSVASGSSNEQFF. CDR3 sequence (DNA): TGTGCCAGCAGTGTAGCTAGCGGGAGTTCTAATGAGCAGTTCTTC.